This T cell receptor beta chain was obtained from a study of blood T cell repertoires in COVID-19. Study information: Acute-phase and convalescent COVID-19 samples originated in the United States, Italy and Spain.

In the authors' methods: The authors estimated nucleated cell counts from reference gene primer amplification. Repertoires were generated with immunoSEQ multiplex PCR, while TCRdb's copy carries only in-frame clones and drops some. From that table come the V and J calls and clone size; the DNA was used to work out D and trimming. Among approximately 250,000 clones listed, 88% were seen once. Trimming cost V 5 bases and J 7 bases, with 14 bases left between them. This CDR3 region has 13 residues. CDR1 is MNHEY and CDR2 is SMNVEV in the germline V gene (reference sequence). Sequencing used PBMCs or T cells enriched from blood (not recorded which). The sequence derives from a woman aged 30 to 39 who had recovered from COVID-19. This chain uses TRBV27 with TRBJ1-2; possible D gene TRBD1, 5 bases. CDR3 region: CASSINGGSGYTF. The DNA of the CDR3 is TGTGCCAGCAGTATAAACGGGGGTAGTGGCTACACCTTC.